This TCR beta chain was captured in a study of cytomegalovirus exposure and HLA in healthy donors. Trimming took off 4 bases at V and 9 bases at J, with 16 bases between the two ends. Per the germline V gene, CDR1 is SQVTM and CDR2 is ANQGSEA. The CDR3 runs to 13 residues. 13 Jbeta primers and 60 Vbeta primers were used for the PCR. The table came from immunoSEQ multiplex PCR; TCRdb's copy has only in-frame clones and leaves some out. The sample consists of 85,000 to 95,000 clones, roughly 70% of them appearing once. This TCR came from a young man in good health and CMV-seropositive. The chain recombines TRBV29-1 with TRBJ2-1; no reliable D call. Sequenced sample: PBMCs. DNA of the CDR3: TGCAGCGTTGTGAGAAGCGCGGAAGCTGAGCAGTTCTTC. Its translation: CSVVRSAEAEQFF.